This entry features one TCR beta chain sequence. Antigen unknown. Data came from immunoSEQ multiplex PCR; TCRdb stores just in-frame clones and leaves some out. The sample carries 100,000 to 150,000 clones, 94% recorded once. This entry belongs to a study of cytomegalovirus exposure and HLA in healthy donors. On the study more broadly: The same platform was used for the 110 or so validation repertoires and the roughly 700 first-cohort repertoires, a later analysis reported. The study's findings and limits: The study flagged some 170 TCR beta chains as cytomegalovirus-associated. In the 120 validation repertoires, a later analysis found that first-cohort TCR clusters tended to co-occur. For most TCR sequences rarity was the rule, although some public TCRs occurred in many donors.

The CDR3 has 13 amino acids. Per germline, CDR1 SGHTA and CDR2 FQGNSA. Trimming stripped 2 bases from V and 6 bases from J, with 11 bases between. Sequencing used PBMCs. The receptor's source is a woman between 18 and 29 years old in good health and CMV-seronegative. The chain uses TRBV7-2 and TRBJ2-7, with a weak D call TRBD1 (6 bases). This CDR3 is CASSLSGRGEQYF. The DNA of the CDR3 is TGTGCCAGCAGCTTATCCGGCAGGGGCGAGCAGTACTTC.